The 28 T cell receptor beta chains reported below all come from one sample, sequenced in a study of Ad26.COV2.S vaccination and SARS-CoV-2 variants. Method: immunoSEQ multiplex PCR; TCRdb's copy keeps in-frame clones and lacks some. The sample lists 410,000 or so clones, approximately 90% seen once, with 12% in the top ten. As for treatment: over 15 received Ad26.COV2.S at low or high dose, single or two shots; roughly five received placebo; per-sample allocation not given. The investigators took samples on day 63 after the first vaccine or placebo injection. The sample here was peripheral blood, taken in a trial of Ad26.COV2.S vaccine versus placebo. The receptors here all came from a person aged 18-60 years who received the Ad26.COV2.S COVID-19 vaccine or a placebo.

This rearrangement joins TRBV12-3 or TRBV12-4 to TRBJ1-1; the match to TRBD1 covers 7 bases. The CDR3 runs to 13 residues. J gave up 10 bases and V 0 bases, and 5 bases lay outside the gene matches. CDR3: CASSLATGLGAFF. DNA of the CDR3: TGTGCCAGCAGTTTAGCGACAGGGTTGGGAGCTTTCTTT.

CDR3 bases: TGCAGCGTTGAACAGGGGGACATCAACTATGGCTACACCTTC. It codes for CSVEQGDINYGYTF. The chain combines TRBV29-1 with TRBJ1-2, with 7 bases aligning to TRBD1. Germline V CDR1 and CDR2: SQVTM, ANQGSEA. Trimming removed 2 bases from V and 2 bases from J; junction bases left unmatched: 5. CDR3 length equals 14 residues.

This clone was recorded once. The chain carries TRBV4-1 and TRBJ1-2; TRBD1 is a possible D gene (5 bases). There are 14 residues in the CDR3. V dropped 4 bases and J dropped 6 bases, with 15 bases sitting between them. The germline V gene has CDR1 MGHRA and CDR2 YSYEKL. Written as DNA, the CDR3 is TGCGCCAGCAGCCCAGGACCCCGAGGGGATGGCTACACCTTC. Residues: CASSPGPRGDGYTF.

The chain carries TRBV3-1 (or the pseudogene TRBV3-2) and TRBJ1-5, with D possibly TRBD1 on 5 matching bases. V was shortened by 0 bases and J by 0 bases, with 15 bases between the two germline ends. This CDR3 has 18 amino acids. Germline-derived CDR1 and CDR2 are LGHDT and YNNKEL (reference sequence). The CDR3 here is CASSQERHRGYSNQPQHF. CDR3 nucleotide sequence: TGTGCCAGCAGCCAAGAAAGACACCGGGGGTATAGCAATCAGCCCCAGCATTTT.

The CDR3 bases are TGTGCCAGCAGCCCTAGCGACAGGATAAACACTGAAGCTTTCTTT. Translated: CASSPSDRINTEAFF. V gene TRBV6-6 combines with J gene TRBJ1-1, with a possible D match to TRBD1 (6 bases). The CDR3 has 15 amino acids. The V gene's germline CDR1 is MNHNY and CDR2 SVGAGI (reference sequence). The V end lost 6 bases, the J end lost 2 bases, and 16 bases lay between the germline ends.

The chain recombines TRBV7-7 with TRBJ2-5; the match to TRBD2 covers 9 bases. V was pared by 5 bases and J by 2 bases, with 12 bases of the junction left unmatched. This CDR3 is built from 17 residues. Germline loops: CDR1 SSHAT, CDR2 FNYEAQ (reference sequence). DNA for the CDR3: TGTGCCAGCAGCCGGAACCCCTGGACTAGCGTACAAGAGACCCAGTACTTC. This sequence encodes CASSRNPWTSVQETQYF.

V gene TRBV5-4 combines with J gene TRBJ2-7; 10 bases agree with TRBD1. J was trimmed by 5 bases and V by 4 bases; bases with no gene match: 9. Germline CDR1 and CDR2: SGHNT and YYREEE (reference sequence). The CDR3 runs 15 residues. The CDR3 nucleotides are TGTGCCAGCAGCCTCGGGACAGGGGATCGCAACGAGCAGTACTTC. Protein: CASSLGTGDRNEQYF.

The V gene is TRBV7-2, the J gene TRBJ1-1; D not resolved. V was pared by 3 bases and J by 1 base, with 9 bases between. There are 14 residues in the CDR3. Germline CDR1 SGHTA, CDR2 FQGNSA. CDR3 nucleotide sequence: TGTGCCAGCAGCTTGAATGGTCCGAACACTGAAGCTTTCTTT. The encoded protein is CASSLNGPNTEAFF.

The chain is built from TRBV6-1 and TRBJ2-7; D unresolved. Germline values: CDR1 MNHNS, CDR2 SASEGT. The V end was cut by 2 bases, the J end by 4 bases, with 6 bases between. The CDR3 length is 12 residues. CDR3 DNA sequence: TGTGCCAGCAGTGAAATTCGGTACGAGCAGTACTTC. It encodes CASSEIRYEQYF.

This chain connects TRBV20-1 to TRBJ2-7, with D tentatively TRBD2 (6 bases). V was pared by 3 bases and J by 2 bases, with 14 bases between. CDR1 DFQATT and CDR2 SNEGSKA come from the germline V gene (reference sequence). CDR3 size: 14 residues. CDR3: CSASSGERTYEQYF. The CDR3 DNA reads TGCAGTGCTAGTAGCGGCGAGCGGACCTACGAGCAGTACTTC.

The chain uses TRBV7-6 and TRBJ2-6; the D is unclear. The CDR3 loop spans 15 amino acids. Germline V CDR1 and CDR2: SGHVS, FNYEAQ. Trimming removed 5 bases from V and 0 bases from J, with 8 bases in between. The CDR3 loop is CASSPSNSGANVLTF. The CDR3 region has the DNA TGTGCCAGCAGCCCCTCAAACTCTGGGGCCAACGTCCTGACTTTC.

There are a few counts of this clone. The V call is TRBV18, the J call TRBJ1-5; 11 bases are shared with TRBD1. V dropped 4 bases and J dropped 2; count of bases not matched to a gene: 13. CDR3 length: 19 amino acids. The germline gives CDR1 KGHSH, CDR2 LQKENI. Here the CDR3 DNA reads TGTGCCAGCTCACTCCTAGGACAGGGGGCTCCATCGGGCAATCAGCCCCAGCATTTT. This sequence encodes CASSLLGQGAPSGNQPQHF.

This clone came up once. The chain has TRBV27 and TRBJ2-4, with 7 bases lining up with TRBD1. This CDR3 is 14 amino acids long. V shed 4 bases and J 5 bases; nucleotides not matched to a gene: 5. The germline gives CDR1 MNHEY, CDR2 SMNVEV (reference sequence). CDR3: CASSSIDRENIQYF. The CDR3 DNA reads TGTGCCAGCAGTTCAATAGACAGGGAAAACATTCAGTACTTC.

The chain joins TRBV27 to TRBJ2-7, with D hard to call. The CDR3 runs 15 residues. Trimming took off 5 bases at V and 3 bases at J, with 17 bases between the two ends. Germline assignment: CDR1 MNHEY and CDR2 SMNVEV (reference sequence). CDR3 nucleotides: TGTGCCAGCAGTCCCCTCACCGAAGGTAACTACGAGCAGTACTTC. Its protein product is CASSPLTEGNYEQYF.

The chain links TRBV9 to TRBJ1-1; D remains unclear. V was trimmed by 0 bases and J by 1 base, leaving 7 bases between them. The CDR3 runs 14 residues. Germline assignment: CDR1 SGDLS and CDR2 YYNGEE. The CDR3 is CASSVAQENTEAFF. The CDR3 region has the DNA TGTGCCAGCAGCGTAGCTCAGGAGAACACTGAAGCTTTCTTT.

The gene calls are TRBV6-1 and TRBJ2-2; 7 bases are shared with TRBD2. Germline CDR1 reads MNHNS; CDR2 reads SASEGT. The V segment lost 2 bases and the J segment 11 bases; nucleotides outside the gene matches: 11. This CDR3 region has 15 residues. CDR3 protein: CASSERRGNLGELFF. The CDR3 DNA follows: TGTGCCAGCAGTGAAAGGCGGGGGAACCTCGGCGAGCTGTTTTTT.

This chain links TRBV21-1 with TRBJ1-1; TRBD1 is the table's D call, not checked against the DNA. TRBV21-1 is marked as a pseudogene. The CDR3 consists of 12 residues. The chain's CDR3 is CASSRKDRAAFF. DNA for the CDR3: TGTGCCAGCAGCAGAAAGGACAGGGCAGCTTTCTTT.

This chain connects TRBV2 to TRBJ2-7; 8 nucleotides line up with TRBD2. The CDR3 contains 14 residues. V was pared by 6 bases and J by 4 bases, with 8 bases of the junction left unmatched. Looked up from germline, CDR1 is SNHLY and CDR2 is FYNNEI. Here the CDR3 DNA reads TGTGCCAGCAGGGGGACTAGTCTTGAGTACGAGCAGTACTTC. Protein: CASRGTSLEYEQYF.

This chain links TRBV5-6 with TRBJ2-5; 7 bases agree with TRBD1. The CDR3 is 13 amino acids. Per germline, CDR1 SGHDT and CDR2 YYEEEE. Germline trimming cut 4 bases from V and 1 base from J; bases unmatched to any gene: 1. CDR3 coding DNA: TGTGCCAGCAGCCGGGACAGCCAAGAGACCCAGTACTTC. Its protein product is CASSRDSQETQYF.

CDR3 DNA: TGCGCCAGCAGAGACCCCCTTCTCTACGAGCAGTACTTC. Amino acids: CASRDPLLYEQYF. The chain carries TRBV5-1 and TRBJ2-7, with D unresolved. V gave up 5 bases and J gave up 3 bases, with 12 bases separating them. The germline gives CDR1 SGHRS, CDR2 YFSETQ. The CDR3 spans 13 residues.

The rearrangement joins TRBV4-2 to TRBJ2-6, with D uncertain. CDR1 is LGHNA and CDR2 is YNFKEQ in the germline V gene. The CDR3 totals 15 residues. V dropped 0 bases and J dropped 2 bases, with 5 bases sitting between them. The CDR3 reads CASSQEIAGANVLTF. CDR3 bases: TGTGCCAGCAGCCAAGAGATTGCTGGGGCCAACGTCCTGACTTTC.

The genes are TRBV27 and TRBJ1-1; D possibly corresponds to TRBD1 (6 bases). Trimming cost V 6 bases and J 4 bases, with 18 bases left between them. Germline loops: CDR1 MNHEY, CDR2 SMNVEV (reference sequence). The CDR3 loop spans 15 amino acids. The CDR3: CASSFYGGRGTEAFF. In nucleotides, the CDR3 is TGTGCCAGCAGCTTTTATGGGGGCCGGGGCACTGAAGCTTTCTTT.

This clone has just a few counts. V usage is TRBV29-1 and J usage is TRBJ2-1; D is possibly TRBD2 (6 bases). With 3 bases removed from V and 0 bases from J, the gap between germline ends came to 24 bases. Per the germline V gene, CDR1 is SQVTM and CDR2 is ANQGSEA. CDR3 size: 19 residues. The CDR3 DNA sequence: TGCAGCGTTGAGCTTGTGAGTGGTCCTAGCGCGAGCTCCTACAATGAGCAGTTCTTC. It translates to CSVELVSGPSASSYNEQFF.

This clone has a single count. The chain combines TRBV27 with TRBJ1-2; D gene uncertain. The V end lost 6 bases, the J end lost 4 bases, and 15 bases lay between the germline ends. The CDR3 has 14 amino acids. Germline CDR1 and CDR2: MNHEY and SMNVEV (reference sequence). The CDR3 sequence: CASRRLGQVYGYTF. CDR3 nucleotide sequence: TGTGCCAGCAGGCGCCTCGGGCAGGTCTATGGCTACACCTTC.

The chain employs TRBV18 and TRBJ2-2; either TRBD1 or TRBD2 may supply D (5 bases each). The CDR3 is 19 amino acids. The germline V gene encodes CDR1 KGHSH and CDR2 LQKENI. Trimming removed 3 bases at V and 3 bases at J, with 23 bases between. CDR3 sequence reads: CASSPNPGTSGRDTGELFF. Written as DNA, the CDR3 is TGTGCCAGCTCACCTAACCCCGGGACCTCTGGCCGAGACACCGGGGAGCTGTTTTTT.

DNA for the CDR3: TGCAGCGTTGAAGATGGGGGACTAGCGGGAGGTGAGGAGACCCAGTACTTC. Encoded protein: CSVEDGGLAGGEETQYF. J is TRBJ2-5 and V is TRBV29-1, with 15 nucleotides matching TRBD2. J was trimmed by 5 bases and V by 0 bases; bases with no gene match: 7. Germline V gene lookup returns CDR1 SQVTM and CDR2 ANQGSEA. The CDR3 contains 17 residues. Full variable domain (remainder filled in from reference TRBV29-1 and TRBJ2-5): SAVISQKPSRDICQRGTSLTIQCQVDSQVTMMFWYRQQPGQSLTLIATANQGSEATYESGFVIDKFPISRPNLTFSTLTVSNMSPEDSSIYLCSVEDGGLAGGEETQYFGPGTRLLVL.

The genes are TRBV7-9 and TRBJ2-6, with D unresolved. The CDR3 length is 18 residues. The germline V and J ends were trimmed by 1 base and 0 bases, with 13 bases remaining between them. The germline V gene encodes CDR1 SEHNR and CDR2 FQNEAQ (reference sequence). In nucleotides, the CDR3 is TGTGCCAGCAGCTTAGGGACGGCCCCTAGCTCTGGGGCCAACGTCCTGACTTTC. Translated: CASSLGTAPSSGANVLTF.

The chain carries TRBV4-3 and TRBJ1-1; 8 bases map to TRBD1. Germline CDR1 is LGHNA and CDR2 is YSLEER. V dropped 4 bases and J dropped 4; count of bases not matched to a gene: 5. This CDR3 region has 14 residues. As DNA, the CDR3 is TGCGCCAGCAGCCTTAGTACAGGGGGCACTGAAGCTTTCTTT. Amino acid sequence: CASSLSTGGTEAFF.